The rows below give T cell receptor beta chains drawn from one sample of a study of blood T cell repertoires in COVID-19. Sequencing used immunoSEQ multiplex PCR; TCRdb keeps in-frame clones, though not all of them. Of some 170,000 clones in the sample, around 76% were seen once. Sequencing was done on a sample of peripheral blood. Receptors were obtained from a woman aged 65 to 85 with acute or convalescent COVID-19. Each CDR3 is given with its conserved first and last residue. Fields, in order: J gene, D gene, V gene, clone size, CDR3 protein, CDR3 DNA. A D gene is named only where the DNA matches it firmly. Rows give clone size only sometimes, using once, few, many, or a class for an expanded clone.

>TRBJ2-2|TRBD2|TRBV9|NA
CASSDSSGGHTGELFF
TGTGCCAGCAGTGACAGTAGCGGGGGGCACACCGGGGAGCTGTTTTTT
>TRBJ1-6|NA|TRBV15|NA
CATSREGGNSPLHF
TGTGCCACCAGCAGAGAAGGGGGTAATTCACCCCTCCACTTT
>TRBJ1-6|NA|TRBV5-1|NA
CASSSGGSSPLHF
TGCGCCAGCAGCTCGGGGGGTAGTTCACCCCTCCACTTT
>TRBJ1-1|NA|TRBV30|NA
CAWSRGGSNTEAFF
TGTGCCTGGAGTCGAGGGGGTTCGAACACTGAAGCTTTCTTT
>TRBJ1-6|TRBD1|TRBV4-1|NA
CASSQDNRGYRLDYNSPLHF
TGCGCCAGCAGCCAGGATAACAGGGGGTATCGGTTGGACTATAATTCACCCCTCCACTTT
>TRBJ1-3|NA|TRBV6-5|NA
CASRESLGNTIYF
TGTGCCAGCAGAGAGTCTCTCGGAAACACCATATATTTT
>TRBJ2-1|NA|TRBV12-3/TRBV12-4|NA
CASSLSSYNEQFF
TGTGCCAGCAGTTTGAGCTCCTACAATGAGCAGTTCTTC
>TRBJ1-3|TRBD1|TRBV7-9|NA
CASSLGRGQGNTIYF
TGTGCCAGCAGCTTAGGCAGGGGGCAAGGAAACACCATATATTTT
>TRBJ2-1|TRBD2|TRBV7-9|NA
CASSPGTSGGTSSYNEQFF
TGTGCCAGCAGCCCCGGGACTAGCGGGGGGACGAGCTCCTACAATGAGCAGTTCTTC
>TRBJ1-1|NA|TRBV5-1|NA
CAIRVGGRVTEAFF
TGCGCCATCCGGGTAGGAGGGCGGGTCACTGAAGCTTTCTTT
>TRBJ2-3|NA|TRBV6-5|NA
CASSYSSRNTQYF
TGTGCCAGCAGTTACTCCTCCAGAAATACGCAGTATTTT
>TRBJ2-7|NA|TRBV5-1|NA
CASSLAGQAYEQYF
TGCGCCAGCAGCTTGGCAGGGCAGGCCTACGAGCAGTACTTC
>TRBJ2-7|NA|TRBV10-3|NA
CAIRAPEAGLYEQYF
TGTGCCATCAGGGCCCCCGAGGCGGGGCTATACGAGCAGTACTTC
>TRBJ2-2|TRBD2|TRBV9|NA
CASSETPGLATGELFF
TGTGCCAGCAGTGAAACGCCGGGACTAGCGACCGGGGAGCTGTTTTTT
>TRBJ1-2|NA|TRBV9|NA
CASSVELAGNYGYTF
TGTGCCAGCAGCGTAGAGTTGGCGGGGAACTATGGCTACACCTTC
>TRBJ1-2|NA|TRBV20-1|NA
CSARADYGYTF
TGCAGTGCTAGGGCAGACTATGGCTACACCTTC
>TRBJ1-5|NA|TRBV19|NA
CASSIQLISNQPQHF
TGTGCCAGTAGTATTCAGTTAATTAGCAATCAGCCCCAGCATTTT
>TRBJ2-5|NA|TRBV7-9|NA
CASSPLETQYF
TGTGCCAGCAGTCCATTAGAGACCCAGTACTTC
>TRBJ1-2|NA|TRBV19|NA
CASIVFIYTF
TGTGCCAGTATAGTTTTTATCTACACCTTC
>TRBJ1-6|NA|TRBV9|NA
CASSVAGGHNSPLHF
TGTGCCAGCAGCGTAGCGGGGGGACATAATTCACCCCTCCACTTT
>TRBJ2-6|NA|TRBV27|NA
CASSSTRRGGSSGANVLTF
TGTGCCAGCAGTTCAACTCGGAGGGGTGGGAGCTCTGGGGCCAACGTCCTGACTTTC
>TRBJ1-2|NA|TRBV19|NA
CASSMATQGYTF
TGTGCCAGTAGTATGGCCACCCAGGGCTACACCTTC
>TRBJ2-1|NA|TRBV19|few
CASSMGGGVEQFF
TGTGCCAGCAGTATGGGGGGGGGCGTGGAGCAGTTCTTC
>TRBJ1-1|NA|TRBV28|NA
CASSLEGTTEAFF
TGTGCCAGCAGTTTGGAGGGAACCACTGAAGCTTTCTTT
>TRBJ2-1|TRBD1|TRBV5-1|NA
CASSSKTGEQFF
TGCGCCAGCAGCTCAAAGACAGGGGAGCAGTTCTTC
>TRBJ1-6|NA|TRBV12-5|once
CASGLGVHGRGSPLHF
TGTGCTAGTGGTTTGGGGGTCCACGGGAGGGGTTCACCCCTCCACTTT
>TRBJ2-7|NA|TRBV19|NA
CASSIWGAYEQYF
TGTGCCAGTAGTATTTGGGGGGCCTACGAGCAGTACTTC
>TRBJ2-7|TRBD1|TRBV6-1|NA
CASSDGTGFYEQYF
TGTGCCAGCAGTGATGGGACAGGGTTTTACGAGCAGTACTTC
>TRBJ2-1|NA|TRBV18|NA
CASSPRQVGSDEQFF
TGTGCCAGCTCACCAAGACAGGTGGGTAGTGATGAGCAGTTCTTC
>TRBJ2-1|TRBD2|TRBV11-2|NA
CASSPLSGRADNEQFF
TGTGCCAGCAGCCCCCTTAGCGGGAGGGCAGACAATGAGCAGTTCTTC
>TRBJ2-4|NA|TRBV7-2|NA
CASSLAVGGPTYF
TGTGCCAGCAGCTTAGCAGTTGGGGGCCCAACGTACTTC
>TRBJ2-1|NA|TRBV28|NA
CASSSGGDEQFF
TGTGCCAGCAGTTCCGGAGGGGATGAGCAGTTCTTC
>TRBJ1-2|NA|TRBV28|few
CASSLIEAYGYTF
TGTGCCAGCAGTTTGATTGAGGCCTATGGCTACACCTTC
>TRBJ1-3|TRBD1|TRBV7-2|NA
CASSYDRASGNTIYF
TGTGCCAGCAGCTACGACAGGGCCTCTGGAAACACCATATATTTT
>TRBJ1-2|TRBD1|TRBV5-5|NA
CASSLFQGAEGYTF
TGTGCCAGCAGCTTGTTTCAGGGGGCGGAAGGCTACACCTTC
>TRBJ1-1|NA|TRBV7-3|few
CASSLEAGVDTEAFF
TGTGCCAGCAGCTTAGAGGCGGGGGTAGACACTGAAGCTTTCTTT
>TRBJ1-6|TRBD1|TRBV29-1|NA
CSVREGASSPLHF
TGCAGCGTACGGGAGGGGGCCTCCTCACCCCTCCACTTT
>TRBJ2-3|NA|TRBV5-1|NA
CASSLGGHTDTQYF
TGCGCCAGCAGCTTAGGCGGACATACAGATACGCAGTATTTT
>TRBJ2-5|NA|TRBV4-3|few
CASSQEIRGQETQYF
TGCGCCAGCAGCCAAGAGATCAGGGGCCAAGAGACCCAGTACTTC
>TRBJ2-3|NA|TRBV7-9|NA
CASSLQTGDTQYF
TGTGCCAGCAGCTTGCAGACGGGAGATACGCAGTATTTT
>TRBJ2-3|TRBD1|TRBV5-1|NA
CASSLEPGQGPTDTQYF
TGCGCCAGCAGCTTGGAGCCGGGACAGGGACCCACAGATACGCAGTATTTT
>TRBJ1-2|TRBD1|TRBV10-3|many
CAISGPGQGINGYTF
TGTGCCATCAGTGGACCGGGACAGGGTATAAATGGCTACACCTTC
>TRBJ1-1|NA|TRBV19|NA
CASSPVGGGNTEAFF
TGTGCCAGTAGCCCTGTCGGGGGTGGGAACACTGAAGCTTTCTTT
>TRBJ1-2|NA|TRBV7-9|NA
CASSLMRTGDYGYTF
TGTGCCAGCAGCTTAATGCGAACGGGGGACTATGGCTACACCTTC
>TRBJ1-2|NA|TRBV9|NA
CASSNPGHPAGYTF
TGTGCCAGCAGCAACCCGGGACACCCCGCCGGCTACACCTTC
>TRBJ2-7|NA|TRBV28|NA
CASSSRIRGGEQYF
TGTGCCAGCAGTTCACGGATCAGGGGCGGCGAGCAGTACTTC
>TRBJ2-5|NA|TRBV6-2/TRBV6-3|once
CASSYSRRQETQYF
TGTGCCAGCAGTTACTCCCGCAGACAAGAGACCCAGTACTTC
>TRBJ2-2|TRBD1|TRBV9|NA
CASSSPGGLNTGELFF
TGTGCCAGCAGCTCGCCAGGGGGATTGAACACCGGGGAGCTGTTTTTT
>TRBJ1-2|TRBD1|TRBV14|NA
CASSRYRGKGYGYTF
TGTGCCAGCAGCCGATACAGGGGAAAGGGGTATGGCTACACCTTC
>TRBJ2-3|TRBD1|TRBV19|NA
CASTAGQGRTDTQYF
TGTGCCAGTACCGCCGGACAGGGACGCACAGATACGCAGTATTTT
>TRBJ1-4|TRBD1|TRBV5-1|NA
CASSLDRAEKLFF
TGCGCCAGCAGTTTAGACAGGGCAGAAAAACTGTTTTTT